Reported below is one T cell receptor (beta chain). Its cognate antigen has yet to be identified. Base quality data are lacking; no much larger clone is found one base away. The sample originates from a study of T cell changes during pregnancy in multiple sclerosis (dated by TCRdb to 2018 to 2020). Looking at the study overall: Changes in the T cell repertoire over the course of pregnancy were examined in this study in women with multiple sclerosis.

Receptor amplification or capture employed the immunoSEQ multiplex PCR assay. What TCRdb holds here is the immuneACCESS table cut down to in-frame rearrangements. Part of the clones is not present; checked against another copy, under half of the missing clones reflect an unresolved V gene, and the others are unexplained. The sample includes approximately 100,000 clones, with more than 85% observed a single time. The ten largest clones capture around 3% of the sample. This TCR was sampled from a female donor with multiple sclerosis, enrolled in a pregnancy study. This sample comprised peripheral blood, obtained in the second trimester of pregnancy.

The CDR3 protein sequence reads: CASSPRDSQETQYF. The nucleotide sequence is TGTGCCAGCAGCCCCCGGGACAGCCAAGAGACCCAGTACTTC. The sequence links TRBV4-2 to TRBJ2-5, and TRBD1 aligns with 7 junction nucleotides. Germline trimming amounts to 4 bases on V and 1 base on J, with 3 as the count of junction bases outside the gene matches. The CDR3 covers 14 residues, taking in both the cysteine and the phenylalanine. Only the CDR3 DNA stays, 42 bases, in frame from base 1. CDR1 and CDR2 are drawn from the germline V gene: LGHNA, YNFKEQ.